The 21 T cell receptor beta chains listed next were all sequenced from one sample in a study of blood T cell repertoires in COVID-19. Method: immunoSEQ multiplex PCR; TCRdb's copy keeps in-frame clones and lacks some. The table has approximately 58,000 clones, around 90% seen once; the top ten hold around 8.4%. The material sequenced was peripheral blood. The receptors here all came from a woman at least 80 years old with active COVID-19.

The chain couples TRBV5-1 to TRBJ2-3, with D unclear. V dropped 1 base and J dropped 0 bases, with 12 bases sitting between them. Germline V gene data show CDR1 as SGHRS and CDR2 as YFSETQ. This CDR3 is 16 amino acids long. The CDR3 DNA reads TGCGCCAGCAGCTTGTTTGCGGCCACTAGCACAGATACGCAGTATTTT. This codes for CASSLFAATSTDTQYF. Using reference TRBV5-1 and TRBJ2-3 for the parts outside the CDR3, the full variable domain is KAGVTQTPRYLIKTRGQQVTLSCSPISGHRSVSWYQQTPGQGLQFLFEYFSETQRNKGNFPGRFSGRQFSNSRSEMNVSTLELGDSALYLCASSLFAATSTDTQYFGPGTRLTVL.

The chain links TRBV18 to TRBJ1-2; possibly TRBD1 for D (6 bases). Germline V lookup: CDR1 KGHSH, CDR2 LQKENI. The V end lost 9 bases, the J end lost 7 bases, and 24 bases lay between the germline ends. This CDR3 region has 15 residues. CDR3 residues: CASSLASQGSRGYTF. For the CDR3, the DNA is TGTGCCAGTTCCCTGGCGTCCCAGGGGTCTCGTGGCTACACCTTC.

This clone was observed once. The chain recombines TRBV6-6 with TRBJ1-1; 10 nucleotides agree with TRBD1. The germline CDR1 and CDR2 sequences are MNHNY and SVGAGI (reference sequence). J was trimmed by 1 base and V by 6 bases; bases with no gene match: 2. The CDR3 runs 14 residues. In DNA, the CDR3 is TGTGCCAGCAGGACAGGGGGCGGGAACACTGAAGCTTTCTTT. Protein sequence: CASRTGGGNTEAFF.

The rearrangement joins TRBV2 to TRBJ1-1; D gene ambiguous. The V gene's germline CDR1 is SNHLY and CDR2 FYNNEI. The CDR3 loop spans 13 amino acids. With 7 bases removed from V and 6 bases from J, the gap between germline ends came to 15 bases. CDR3 loop: CASKAGWVAEAFF. CDR3 DNA sequence: TGTGCCAGCAAGGCGGGCTGGGTCGCTGAAGCTTTCTTT.

The chain combines TRBV19 with TRBJ2-1; D call uncertain. Between the trimmed V and J ends, which lost 10 bases and 4 bases, there was a span of 14 bases. The germline gives CDR1 LNHDA, CDR2 SQIVND (reference sequence). The CDR3 runs to 13 residues. CDR3 protein: CATSLALYNEQFF. DNA for the CDR3: TGTGCCACCTCGCTGGCCCTGTACAATGAGCAGTTCTTC.

This chain connects TRBV3-1 (or the pseudogene TRBV3-2) to TRBJ1-2; a weak D match, TRBD1 (5 bases). Trimming cost V 6 bases and J 3 bases, with 14 bases left between them. The CDR3 is made up of 14 amino acids. Germline CDR1 and CDR2: LGHDT and YNNKEL (reference sequence). For the CDR3, the DNA is TGTGCCAGCAGTCCCTCTGGGGCGGACTATGGCTACACCTTC. It yields the protein CASSPSGADYGYTF.

The CDR3 DNA sequence: TGCGCCAGCGCGGCGGGCCGGGGCTATGGCTACACCTTC. It yields the protein CASAAGRGYGYTF. V gene TRBV5-1 combines with J gene TRBJ1-2, with D uncertain. This CDR3 spans 13 amino acids. The germline V gene encodes CDR1 SGHRS and CDR2 YFSETQ. V was clipped by 7 bases and J by 4 bases, with 14 bases between them.

J is TRBJ2-7 and V is TRBV12-3 or TRBV12-4; 7 positions match TRBD1. With 7 bases clipped from V and 7 bases from J, the junction kept 7 bases outside the gene matches. This CDR3 has 12 residues. The CDR3 nucleotides are TGTGCCAGCACCATCGACAGGGAAGAGCAGTACTTC. This gives the protein CASTIDREEQYF.

This chain uses TRBV5-1 with TRBJ2-5; 10 bases align to TRBD2. This CDR3 is built from 16 residues. With V trimmed by 0 bases and J by 3 bases, 5 bases remained unmatched. The germline CDR1 and CDR2 sequences are SGHRS and YFSETQ. CDR3 protein: CASSLVASGGEETQYF. Written as DNA, the CDR3 is TGCGCCAGCAGCTTGGTGGCTAGCGGGGGTGAAGAGACCCAGTACTTC.

The chain couples TRBV18 to TRBJ2-1, with D perhaps TRBD1 (6 bases). Between the trimmed V and J ends, which lost 3 bases and 6 bases, there was a span of 18 bases. CDR1 and CDR2 (germline): KGHSH, LQKENI. The CDR3 is 16 residues long. This CDR3 is CASSPSGGVRSNEQFF. CDR3 DNA: TGTGCCAGCTCACCGTCTGGGGGCGTTAGGAGCAATGAGCAGTTCTTC.

The chain joins TRBV28 to TRBJ2-5, with D possibly matching TRBD1 (6 bases). The V gene's germline CDR1 is MDHEN and CDR2 SYDVKM. V was clipped by 4 bases and J by 5 bases, with 20 bases between them. This CDR3 is built from 16 residues. In nucleotides, the CDR3 is TGTGCCAGCAGTTCCTCAACCTTGGGGGCGGGTGAGACCCAGTACTTC. This sequence encodes CASSSSTLGAGETQYF. The whole variable domain, filled in from reference TRBV28 and TRBJ2-5, reads DVKVTQSSRYLVKRTGEKVFLECVQDMDHENMFWYRQDPGLGLRLIYFSYDVKMKEKGDIPEGYSVSREKKERFSLILESASTNQTSMYLCASSSSTLGAGETQYFGPGTRLLVL.

CDR3 protein: CASSLGQPTGELFF. The CDR3 DNA reads as TGTGCCAGCAGTTTAGGGCAGCCTACCGGGGAGCTGTTTTTT. The rearrangement links TRBV28 to TRBJ2-2; D ambiguous. Trimming removed 2 bases from V and 5 bases from J, with 9 bases in between. The CDR3 is 14 amino acids. Germline lookup yields CDR1 MDHEN and CDR2 SYDVKM.

Only one count was recorded for this clone. The chain has TRBV4-2 and TRBJ2-2; 11 positions match TRBD2. Germline CDR1 and CDR2: LGHNA and YNFKEQ. Germline trimming cut 1 base from V and 7 bases from J; bases unmatched to any gene: 5. The length of the CDR3 is 16 residues. In nucleotides, the CDR3 is TGTGCCAGCAGCCAAGTTAGCGGGAGGGCCAACGGGGAGCTGTTTTTT. It codes for CASSQVSGRANGELFF.

The genes are TRBV28 and TRBJ1-6, with a tentative D call TRBD1 (5 bases). CDR1 MDHEN and CDR2 SYDVKM come from the germline V gene. The CDR3 length is 13 residues. The V end was cut by 2 bases, the J end by 14 bases, with 13 bases between. CDR3 sequence: CASSLTREGSLHF. CDR3 coding DNA: TGTGCCAGCAGTTTAACCAGGGAAGGGTCCCTCCACTTT.

The J gene is TRBJ2-5, the V gene TRBV5-4; 7 positions agree with TRBD1. The ends lost 0 bases at V and 5 bases at J; junction bases unmatched: 7. Per germline, CDR1 SGHNT and CDR2 YYREEE (reference sequence). This CDR3 has 15 amino acids. CDR3 sequence: CASSLVGGVRETQYF. The DNA of the CDR3 is TGTGCCAGCAGCTTGGTAGGGGGCGTCCGGGAGACCCAGTACTTC.

This chain links TRBV4-1 with TRBJ2-5; the D gene is possibly TRBD1 (6 bases). V was cut by 4 bases and J by 5 bases, with 17 bases left in between. The CDR3 is 15 amino acids. Germline CDR1 reads MGHRA; CDR2 reads YSYEKL. The CDR3 nucleotides are TGCGCCAGCAGCCCCACGACAGGTTCCTGGGAGACCCAGTACTTC. Translation gives CASSPTTGSWETQYF.

The V and J genes are TRBV28 and TRBJ2-7; TRBD1 aligns across 7 bases. CDR3 length: 12 residues. In germline, CDR1 is MDHEN, CDR2 SYDVKM. Trimming took 6 bases from V and 4 from J; bases not matched to a gene: 3. This CDR3 is CASSSGQYEQYV. CDR3 in DNA: TGTGCCAGCAGCTCGGGACAGTACGAGCAGTACGTC.

The chain links TRBV28 to TRBJ2-5, with 10 bases identical to TRBD1. The germline V gene has CDR1 MDHEN and CDR2 SYDVKM. This CDR3 spans 14 amino acids. V lost 7 bases, J lost 5 bases, and 7 bases stayed unmatched. In DNA form, the CDR3 reads TGTGCCAGCACGGGACAGGGGCCGCCGGAGACCCAGTACTTC. It translates to CASTGQGPPETQYF. Full variable domain (remainder filled in from reference TRBV28 and TRBJ2-5): DVKVTQSSRYLVKRTGEKVFLECVQDMDHENMFWYRQDPGLGLRLIYFSYDVKMKEKGDIPEGYSVSREKKERFSLILESASTNQTSMYLCASTGQGPPETQYFGPGTRLLVL.

This sequence joins TRBV5-1 and TRBJ2-5; D not resolved. The germline V gene has CDR1 SGHRS and CDR2 YFSETQ. The V end was cut by 0 bases, the J end by 2 bases, with 5 bases between. The CDR3 loop spans 13 amino acids. This chain's CDR3 is CASSLDIQETQYF. CDR3 nucleotides: TGCGCCAGCAGCTTGGACATACAAGAGACCCAGTACTTC.

There are a few counts of this clone. The chain carries TRBV3-1 (or the pseudogene TRBV3-2) and TRBJ2-7; 9 nucleotides align to TRBD1. Germline CDR1 is LGHDT and CDR2 is YNNKEL (reference sequence). The CDR3 runs to 13 residues. V lost 6 bases, J lost 6 bases, and 6 bases stayed unmatched. CDR3 region: CASSHGQGFEQYF. Written as DNA, the CDR3 is TGTGCCAGCAGTCACGGACAGGGGTTCGAGCAGTACTTC.

The V and J genes are TRBV19 and TRBJ2-7; D is perhaps TRBD1 (6 bases). Germline V gene data show CDR1 as LNHDA and CDR2 as SQIVND (reference sequence). The CDR3 extends over 15 amino acids. V was cut by 6 bases and J by 0 bases, with 15 bases left in between. The CDR3 protein is CASRPRDTSSYEQYF. CDR3 in DNA: TGTGCCAGTAGACCAAGGGACACGAGCTCCTACGAGCAGTACTTC.